Below, one T cell receptor (beta chain) is given with its context. The data were taken from a study of blood T cell repertoires in COVID-19. Study in general: Nucleic acid was either cDNA or gDNA, and it came from T cells, B-cell-depleted T cells, or PBMCs.

As handled by the study authors: Estimation of nucleated cell counts was performed using reference gene primer amplification. The table came from immunoSEQ multiplex PCR; TCRdb's copy has only in-frame clones and leaves some out. That table furnishes V, J and clone size, whereas the DNA furnished D and trimming. The sample shows roughly 300,000 clones, roughly 87% of them seen only once. Living in about two dozen US areas, the participants were between roughly 18 and 90 years of age. Grouping used clinical history reported by participants in a survey and questionnaire. The material sequenced was PBMCs or T cells enriched from blood (not recorded which). This clonotype originated in a woman in her twenties or thirties who had recovered from COVID-19.

CDR3 region: CACSPTQGNQPQHF. The CDR3 bases are TGTGCCTGCTCTCCCACGCAGGGGAATCAGCCCCAGCATTTT. The rearrangement links TRBV30 to TRBJ1-5, with a tentative D call TRBD1 (6 bases). The length of the CDR3 is 14 residues. With 6 bases removed from V and 4 bases from J, the gap between germline ends came to 16 bases. Per the germline V gene, CDR1 is GTSNPN and CDR2 is SVGIG (reference sequence).